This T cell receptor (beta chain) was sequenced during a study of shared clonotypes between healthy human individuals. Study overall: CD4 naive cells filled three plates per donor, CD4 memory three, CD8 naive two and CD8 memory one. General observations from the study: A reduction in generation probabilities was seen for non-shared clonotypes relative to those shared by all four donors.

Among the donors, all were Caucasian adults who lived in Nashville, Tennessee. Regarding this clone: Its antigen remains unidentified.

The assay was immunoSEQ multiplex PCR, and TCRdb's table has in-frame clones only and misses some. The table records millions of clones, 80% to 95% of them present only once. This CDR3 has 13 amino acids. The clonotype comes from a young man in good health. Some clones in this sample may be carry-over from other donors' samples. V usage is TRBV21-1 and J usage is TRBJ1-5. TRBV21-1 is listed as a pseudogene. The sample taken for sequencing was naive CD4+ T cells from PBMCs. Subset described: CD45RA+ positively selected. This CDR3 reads CASSLAGNQPQHF. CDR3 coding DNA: TGTGCCAGCAGCCTTGCTGGCAATCAGCCCCAGCATTTT.